Shown below are 11 T cell receptor beta chains from a single sample sequenced in a study of response to subunit inactivated influenza vaccine. TCRdb fed the RT-PCR reads into MiXCR, producing one record per CDR3 protein. The sample carries approximately 700,000 distinct CDR3 sequences, around 13% recorded once. The source was PBMCs from blood, collected 14 days before vaccination. Receptor source: a man aged 45-65 years who received an inactivated influenza vaccine.

The sample holds a few counts of this clonotype. This chain uses TRBV12-3 or TRBV12-4 with TRBJ2-6, with D possibly being TRBD2 (5 bases). The CDR3 contains 13 residues. V lost 10 bases to trimming and J lost 0 bases, with 7 bases between them. In DNA, the CDR3 is TGTGCCACCCGGGACTCTGGGGCCAACGTCCTGACTTTC. Its protein is CATRDSGANVLTF.

This clonotype appeared a few times. This chain uses TRBV19 with TRBJ2-3; D is ambiguous. CDR3 length: 15 amino acids. The ends were cut back, 3 bases at V and 2 bases at J, with 12 bases in the middle. Germline CDR1 reads LNHDA; CDR2 reads SQIVND (reference sequence). The CDR3: CASSITLVFTDTQYF. The CDR3, as DNA: TGTGCCAGTAGTATTACCCTGGTCTTCACAGATACGCAGTATTTT.

The chain carries TRBV12-3 or TRBV12-4 and TRBJ1-1; 12 positions match TRBD1. J was trimmed by 4 bases and V by 6 bases; bases with no gene match: 9. The CDR3 covers 16 residues. DNA of the CDR3: TGTGCCAGCAGCCAGGGGACAGGGGGCGCGGTCACTGAAGCTTTCTTT. It is translated as CASSQGTGGAVTEAFF.

V is TRBV7-2 and J is TRBJ1-6, with TRBD1 as a possible D gene (6 bases). This CDR3 is built from 14 residues. CDR1 is SGHTA and CDR2 is FQGNSA in the germline V gene. The V end lost 5 bases, the J end lost 11 bases, and 16 bases lay between the germline ends. This CDR3 is CASSAYIQGAPLHF. CDR3 in DNA: TGTGCCAGCAGCGCCTACATACAGGGTGCACCCCTCCACTTT.

This clonotype was seen only a few times. The chain recombines TRBV11-2 with TRBJ2-3; no reliable D call. This CDR3 is 20 amino acids long. Trimming removed 4 bases at V and 3 bases at J, with 29 bases between. Germline V gene lookup returns CDR1 SGHAT and CDR2 FQNNGV. The CDR3 DNA reads TGTGCCAGCAGCTCTCCCAAGCTAACAACGGATTACGTGCGGACAGATACGCAGTATTTT. Protein sequence: CASSSPKLTTDYVRTDTQYF. Full variable domain (outside the CDR3, taken from reference TRBV11-2 and TRBJ2-3): EAGVAQSPRYKIIEKRQSVAFWCNPISGHATLYWYQQILGQGPKLLIQFQNNGVVDDSQLPKDRFSAERLKGVDSTLKIQPAKLEDSAVYLCASSSPKLTTDYVRTDTQYFGPGTRLTVL.

This chain uses TRBV3-1 with TRBJ2-3, with 8 bases identical to TRBD2. The CDR3 spans 19 residues. Per germline, CDR1 LGHDT and CDR2 YNNKEL (reference sequence). V shed 3 bases, J shed 4 bases, and the junction held 18 bases outside the gene matches. CDR3 sequence: CASSHPIRSGGGIADTQYF. The CDR3 DNA is TGTGCCAGCAGCCATCCCATTAGATCTGGCGGGGGGATCGCAGATACGCAGTATTTT.

V and J are TRBV11-1 and TRBJ2-7; 8 bases map to TRBD2. The CDR3 has 19 residues. From germline, CDR1 is SGHAT and CDR2 FQDESV (reference sequence). J lost 4 bases, V lost 6 bases, and 23 bases had no gene match. Here the CDR3 DNA reads TGTGCCAGCAGTTCCGCGAGCGGGAGCTCATATTTCGGCATTTACGAGCAGTACTTC. Translation gives CASSSASGSSYFGIYEQYF.

The chain joins TRBV10-3 to TRBJ2-1; 7 bases are shared with TRBD2. Germline CDR1 is ENHRY and CDR2 is SYGVKD. Trimming took 7 bases from V and 1 from J; bases not matched to a gene: 4. The CDR3 contains 14 residues. In DNA, the CDR3 is TGTGCCATCAAGACGGGGGGTTCCTACAATGAGCAGTTCTTC. Protein product: CAIKTGGSYNEQFF.

This clonotype showed up just a few times. The chain uses TRBV5-5 and TRBJ2-1; D might be TRBD2 (5 bases). V lost 4 bases and J 4 bases, leaving 18 bases between the germline ends. Germline V gene lookup returns CDR1 SGHKS and CDR2 YYEKEE (reference sequence). There are 16 residues in the CDR3. The CDR3 nucleotides are TGTGCCAGCAGCGTTGGTGGTAGCGACCGGTACAATGAGCAGTTCTTC. It encodes CASSVGGSDRYNEQFF. Combining the CDR3 with reference TRBV5-5 and TRBJ2-1 gives the whole variable domain DAGVTQSPTHLIKTRGQQVTLRCSPISGHKSVSWYQQVLGQGPQFIFQYYEKEERGRGNFPDRFSARQFPNYSSELNVNALLLGDSALYLCASSVGGSDRYNEQFFGPGTRLTVL.

V usage is TRBV18 and J usage is TRBJ2-1, with 9 bases that match TRBD2. The CDR3 totals 15 residues. The germline V gene encodes CDR1 KGHSH and CDR2 LQKENI. Losses at the gene ends were 0 bases for V and 6 bases for J; bases not matched to a gene: 3. CDR3 loop: CASSPPAGGFNEQFF. The CDR3 DNA sequence: TGTGCCAGCTCACCACCGGCGGGAGGGTTCAATGAGCAGTTCTTC.

V and J are TRBV20-1 and TRBJ1-2, with a tentative D call TRBD1 (5 bases). The germline gives CDR1 DFQATT, CDR2 SNEGSKA (reference sequence). The CDR3 extends over 15 amino acids. Trimming took off 1 base at V and 2 bases at J, with 14 bases between the two ends. DNA for the CDR3: TGCAGTGCTAGAGCTGGGGCGGGAGACAACTATGGCTACACCTTC. It translates to CSARAGAGDNYGYTF.